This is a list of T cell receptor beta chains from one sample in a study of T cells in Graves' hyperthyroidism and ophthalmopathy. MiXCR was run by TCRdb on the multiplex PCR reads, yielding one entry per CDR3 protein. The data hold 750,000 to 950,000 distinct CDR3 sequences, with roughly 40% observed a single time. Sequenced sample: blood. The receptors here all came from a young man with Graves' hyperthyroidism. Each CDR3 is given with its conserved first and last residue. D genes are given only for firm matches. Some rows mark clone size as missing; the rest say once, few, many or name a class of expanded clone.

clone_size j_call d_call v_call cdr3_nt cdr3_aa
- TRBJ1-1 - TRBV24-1 TGTGCCACCAGTGACCGGGGACTAGCGGGAGGTAGGACTGAAGCTTTCTTT CATSDRGLAGGRTEAFF
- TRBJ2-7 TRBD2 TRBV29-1 TGCAGCGTTGAGTTGTGGGAGGGACTAGTAAACGAGCAGTACTTC CSVELWEGLVNEQYF
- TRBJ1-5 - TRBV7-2 TGTGCCAGCGCACCCGGGGGTAGTCAGCCCCAGCATTTT CASAPGGSQPQHF
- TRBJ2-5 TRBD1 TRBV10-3 TGTGCCATCAGCAAGACAGGGGGCTTAGAGACCCAGTACTTC CAISKTGGLETQYF
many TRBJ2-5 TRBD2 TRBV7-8 TGTGCCAGCAGCTTAGTCAGTCTAGCGGGAGACCGGGAGACCCAGTACTTC CASSLVSLAGDRETQYF
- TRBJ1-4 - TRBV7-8 TGTGCCAGCAGGGTACCCGGAGACCCGAGAAATGAAAAACTGTTTTTT CASRVPGDPRNEKLFF
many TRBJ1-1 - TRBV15 TGTGCCACCAGCAGAGATTCCACTGAAGCTTTCTTT CATSRDSTEAFF
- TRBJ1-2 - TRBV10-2 TGTGCCAGCAGTTACGTAACCGGGATAATGGCCTATGGCTACACCTTC CASSYVTGIMAYGYTF
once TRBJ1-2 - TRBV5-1 TGTGCCAGCAGCCACAGGGTGAACTATGGCTACACCTTC CASSHRVNYGYTF
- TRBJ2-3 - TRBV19 TGTGCCAGTAGGGGCTCCCCGCGTGTAGATACGCAGTATTTT CASRGSPRVDTQYF
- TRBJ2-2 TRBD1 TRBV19 TGTGCCAGTAGTCGGAATAACAGGGGGCCCACCGGGGAGCTGTTTTTT CASSRNNRGPTGELFF
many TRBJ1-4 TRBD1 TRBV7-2 TGTGCCAGCACGGGGGCAGGGGGTCTCGAAAAACTGTTTTTT CASTGAGGLEKLFF
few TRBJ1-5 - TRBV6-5 TGTGCCAGCAGGGAAGACAGGAACAATCAGCCCCAGCATTTT CASREDRNNQPQHF
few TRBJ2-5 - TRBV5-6 TGTGCCAGCAGCTTGGCCGGCACCGGCCCCCTCGGGACCCAGTACTTC CASSLAGTGPLGTQYF
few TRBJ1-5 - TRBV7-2 TGTGCCAGCAGCTTAGAACAGTATAGCAATCAGCCCCAGCATTTT CASSLEQYSNQPQHF
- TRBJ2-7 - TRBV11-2 TGTGCCAGCAGCCCCCCCGTCGAGCGGATGTACGAGCAGTACTTC CASSPPVERMYEQYF
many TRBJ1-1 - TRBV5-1 TGCGCCAGCAGGAGCCCAGAGAACACTGAAGCTTTCTTT CASRSPENTEAFF
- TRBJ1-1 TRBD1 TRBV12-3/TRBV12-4 TGTGCCAGCAAGCCGGGACAGAGACGTTTAGGGAACACTGAAGCTTCCTTT CASKPGQRRLGNTEASF
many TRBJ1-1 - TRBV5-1 TGCGCCAGCAGCTTGGGCCAGGGAGGCCCTGAAGCTTTCTTT CASSLGQGGPEAFF
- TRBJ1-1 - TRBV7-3 TGTGCCAGCAGCTTAACGGGGGACTCTAACACTGAAGCTTTCTTT CASSLTGDSNTEAFF
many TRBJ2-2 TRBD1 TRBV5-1 TGTGCCAGCAGTGGGACAGGAAACACCGGGGAGCTGTTTTTT CASSGTGNTGELFF
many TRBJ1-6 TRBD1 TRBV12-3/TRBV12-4 TGTGCCAGCAGTCAACTTCGACAGGGGAATTCACCCCTCCACTTT CASSQLRQGNSPLHF
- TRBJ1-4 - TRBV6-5 TGTGCCAGCAGTTACCCCACGGCAACTAATGAAAAACTGTTTTTT CASSYPTATNEKLFF
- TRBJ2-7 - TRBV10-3 TGTGCCATCAGTGAGTCGAGAGACCCCTCCTACGAGCAGTACTTC CAISESRDPSYEQYF
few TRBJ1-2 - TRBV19 TGTGCCAGTAGTATAAGGGAAGGCTTTAACTATGGCTACACCTTC CASSIREGFNYGYTF
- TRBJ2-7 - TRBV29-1 TGCAGCTTACTCGCATCCGATAGCTACGAGCAGTACTTC CSLLASDSYEQYF
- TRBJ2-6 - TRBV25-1 TGTGCCAGCAGCCCCCGGAGAGGGGCCTACTCTGGGGCCAACGTCCTGACTTTC CASSPRRGAYSGANVLTF
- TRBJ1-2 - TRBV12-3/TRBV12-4 TGTGCCAGCAGTACCTCAACTGGGGGCTACACCTTC CASSTSTGGYTF
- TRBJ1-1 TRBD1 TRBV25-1 TGTGCCAGCATACTAGACAGGGACGCTTTCTTT CASILDRDAFF
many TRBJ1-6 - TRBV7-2 TGTGCCAGCAGCTTTGGGGGTTCACCCCTCCACTTT CASSFGGSPLHF
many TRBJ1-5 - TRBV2 TGTGCCAGCAGTGGGCAAAATGTCAATCAGCCCCAGCATTTT CASSGQNVNQPQHF
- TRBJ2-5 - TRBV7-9 TGTGCCAGCAGTCCGCGCCGCAGCGTACAAGAGACCCAGTACTTC CASSPRRSVQETQYF
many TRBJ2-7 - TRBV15 TGTGCCACCAGCGTACCGGGTCTCGGCTACGAGCAGTACTTC CATSVPGLGYEQYF
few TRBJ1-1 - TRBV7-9 TGCGCCAGCAGCCAAGTCGTGATGAACACTGAAGCTTTCTTT CASSQVVMNTEAFF
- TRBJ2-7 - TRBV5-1 TGCGCCAGCAGCAGGGACACAGCCTACGAGCAGTACTTC CASSRDTAYEQYF
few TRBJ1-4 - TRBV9 TGTGCCAGCAGCGTAGACCTACGGCCGGAAAAACTGTTTTTT CASSVDLRPEKLFF
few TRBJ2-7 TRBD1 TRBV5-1 TGCGCCAGCAGCTTGGGGACGATGAATCTGGACAGGGACGAGCAGTACTTC CASSLGTMNLDRDEQYF
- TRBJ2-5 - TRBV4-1 TGCGCCAGCAGCCAGACCCCGGGGGGCGAAGAGACCCAGTACTTC CASSQTPGGEETQYF
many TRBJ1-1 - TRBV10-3 TGTGCCATCAGTGTAACCGGGACTAACACTGAAGCTTTCTTT CAISVTGTNTEAFF
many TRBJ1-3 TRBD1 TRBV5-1 TGCGCCAGCAGCCCAGGGGGTCCGAACACCATATATTTT CASSPGGPNTIYF
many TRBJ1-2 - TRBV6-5 TGTGCCAGCAGTTACCACGGAGCTAACTATGGCTACACCTTC CASSYHGANYGYTF
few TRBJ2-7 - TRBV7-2 TGTGCCAGCGCAGGGACGGCCTACGAGCAGTACTTC CASAGTAYEQYF
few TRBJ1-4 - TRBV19 TGTGCCAGTAGTATGACGACAGGACGGTGGGAAAAACTGTTTTTT CASSMTTGRWEKLFF
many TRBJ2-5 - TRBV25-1 TGTGCCAGCAGCGAATCACAATTCAGGACTATCGAAGAGACCCAGTACTTC CASSESQFRTIEETQYF
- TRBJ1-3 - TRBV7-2 TGTGCCAGCAGCCCACTCGGGAATGGAAACACCATATATTTT CASSPLGNGNTIYF
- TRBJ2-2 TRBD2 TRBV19 TGTGCCAGTAGTATAGGGCTAGCGGGATGGAGCGGGGAGCTGTTTTTT CASSIGLAGWSGELFF
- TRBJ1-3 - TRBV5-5 TGCGCCAGCAGCCAAGAACGGGGAAGAGGAAACACCATATATTTT CASSQERGRGNTIYF
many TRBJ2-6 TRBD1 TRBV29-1 TGCAGCGTTGAACTTTGGGACAGAAACTCTGGGGCCAACGTCCTGACTTTC CSVELWDRNSGANVLTF
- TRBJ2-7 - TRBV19 TGTGCCAGTAGTATCAGGGTTGGGGCCACCTACGAGCAGTACTTC CASSIRVGATYEQYF
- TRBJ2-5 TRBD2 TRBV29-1 TGCAGCGTTGCGGCGGGGCTAGCGGGACTAGAAGAGACCCAGTACTTC CSVAAGLAGLEETQYF
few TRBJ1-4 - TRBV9 TGTGCCAGCAGCACTTCCCCGGGGCCGAATGAAAAACTGTTTTTT CASSTSPGPNEKLFF